A single sample gave rise to the 21 T cell receptor beta chains below, sequenced in a study of cytomegalovirus exposure and HLA in healthy donors. PCR primers comprised 60 Vbeta and 13 Jbeta primers. Only in-frame clones appear in the TCRdb table, and some are missing; sequencing was by immunoSEQ multiplex PCR. The sample lists fewer than 250,000 clones, roughly 86% occurring once. Specimen: PBMCs. The origin of the receptors is a man aged 35 to 55 in good health and CMV-seropositive.

V is TRBV15 and J is TRBJ2-5; D might be TRBD1 (6 bases). The CDR3 is 14 amino acids. The V end lost 5 bases, the J end lost 5 bases, and 15 bases lay between the germline ends. CDR1 and CDR2 (germline): LNHNV, YYDKDF (reference sequence). CDR3 nucleotides: TGTGCCACCAGCGGACACGAGAGGGGGGAGACCCAGTACTTC. The encoded protein is CATSGHERGETQYF. Full variable domain (remainder filled in from reference TRBV15 and TRBJ2-5): DAMVIQNPRYQVTQFGKPVTLSCSQTLNHNVMYWYQQKSSQAPKLLFHYYDKDFNNEADTPDNFQSRRPNTSFCFLDIRSPGLGDTAMYLCATSGHERGETQYFGPGTRLLVL.

J is TRBJ2-3 and V is TRBV7-9; D is undetermined. V was clipped by 4 bases and J by 5 bases, with 10 bases between them. This CDR3 region has 13 residues. Germline CDR1 and CDR2: SEHNR and FQNEAQ (reference sequence). CDR3 loop: CASSSRSGDTQYF. In DNA, the CDR3 is TGTGCCAGCAGCTCCCGGTCGGGAGATACGCAGTATTTT.

In regard to this clone: This CDR3 is also generated by other DNA sequences in the sample. The V and J genes are TRBV5-4 and TRBJ1-2; 9 bases map to TRBD1. This CDR3 contains 14 residues. V gave up 2 bases and J gave up 8 bases; unmatched junction bases: 7. Per germline, CDR1 SGHNT and CDR2 YYREEE (reference sequence). In DNA form, the CDR3 reads TGTGCCAGCAGCTTTCCCACAGGGGGCGGAGGCTACACCTTC. It translates to CASSFPTGGGGYTF.

The rearrangement uses TRBV7-9 and TRBJ1-2; no clear D. Germline assignment: CDR1 SEHNR and CDR2 FQNEAQ (reference sequence). This CDR3 contains 16 residues. V lost 2 bases, J lost 2 bases, and 15 bases lay in between. The CDR3 loop is CASSLLAEIINYGYTF. CDR3 DNA: TGTGCCAGCAGCTTATTGGCCGAAATTATCAACTATGGCTACACCTTC.

This clone occurred once. One end of the junction varies from germline; a read error may be responsible. The chain employs TRBV30 and TRBJ2-7; tentative D call: TRBD2 (6 bases). The length of the CDR3 is 13 residues. In germline, CDR1 is GTSNPN, CDR2 SVGIG (reference sequence). The CDR3 sequence: CAWSQEPRDEHYF. The DNA for the CDR3 is TGTGCCTGGAGTCAGGAACCGCGGGACGAGCACTACTTC.

V and J are TRBV6-5 and TRBJ2-7; D remains unclear. This CDR3 comprises 13 residues. The ends were cut back, 7 bases at V and 0 bases at J, with 10 bases in the middle. CDR1 and CDR2 (germline): MNHEY, SVGAGI. For the CDR3, the DNA is TGTGCCAGCACCCCAGGCCCCTCCTACGAGCAGTACTTC. This gives the protein CASTPGPSYEQYF.

This sequence joins TRBV5-1 and TRBJ2-5; TRBD1 agrees at 8 bases. The CDR3 extends over 15 amino acids. V was pared by 0 bases and J by 5 bases, with 6 bases of the junction left unmatched. Germline V gene sequence: CDR1 SGHRS, CDR2 YFSETQ. CDR3 bases: TGCGCCAGCAGCTTGGGGACAGGGACGGGGGAGACCCAGTACTTC. Amino acid sequence: CASSLGTGTGETQYF.

V usage is TRBV27 and J usage is TRBJ1-5; maybe TRBD1 (5 bases). Looked up from germline, CDR1 is MNHEY and CDR2 is SMNVEV (reference sequence). CDR3 length: 17 residues. V was pared by 2 bases and J by 0 bases, with 14 bases between. The CDR3 loop reads CASSLLGHHNSNQPQHF. DNA for the CDR3: TGTGCCAGCAGTTTACTCGGACACCACAATAGCAATCAGCCCCAGCATTTT.

The chain has TRBV19 and TRBJ1-4; 8 nucleotides agree with TRBD1. Germline V gene sequence: CDR1 LNHDA, CDR2 SQIVND (reference sequence). Losses at the gene ends were 5 bases for V and 7 bases for J; bases not matched to a gene: 9. The CDR3 covers 15 residues. DNA for the CDR3: TGTGCCAGTAGTTCAACCGGGACAGGAGTTGAAAAACTGTTTTTT. Residues: CASSSTGTGVEKLFF.

The chain recombines TRBV7-2 with TRBJ1-6; possibly TRBD1 for D (5 bases). Germline lookup yields CDR1 SGHTA and CDR2 FQGNSA. The ends were cut back, 1 base at V and 0 bases at J, with 10 bases in the middle. The length of the CDR3 is 17 residues. The CDR3 reads CASSLVGGSSYNSPLHF. CDR3 DNA: TGTGCCAGCAGCTTAGTGGGGGGGAGCTCCTATAATTCACCCCTCCACTTT.

The chain recombines TRBV9 with TRBJ1-2, with D possibly matching TRBD1 (6 bases). The CDR3 spans 15 residues. V lost 0 bases and J lost 4, with 13 bases in between. From germline, CDR1 is SGDLS and CDR2 YYNGEE. CDR3 coding DNA: TGTGCCAGCAGCGTAGGAGGACAGAGCCCCTATGGCTACACCTTC. This codes for CASSVGGQSPYGYTF. The full variable domain, with the rest looked up from reference TRBV9 and TRBJ1-2, is DSGVTQTPKHLITATGQRVTLRCSPRSGDLSVYWYQQSLDQGLQFLIQYYNGEERAKGNILERFSAQQFPDLHSELNLSSLELGDSALYFCASSVGGQSPYGYTFGSGTRLTVV.

A remark on this clone: Different DNA sequences within this sample yield the same CDR3. This chain links TRBV18 with TRBJ1-1, with 8 bases identical to TRBD1. V lost 2 bases, J lost 1 base, and 0 bases stayed unmatched. The CDR3 is 14 residues long. Germline values: CDR1 KGHSH, CDR2 LQKENI. The CDR3 reads CASSPGQGNTEAFF. The CDR3, as DNA: TGTGCCAGCTCACCAGGACAGGGGAACACTGAAGCTTTCTTT.

The genes are TRBV7-2 and TRBJ2-1, with 12 positions matching TRBD2. The CDR3 is 16 amino acids. Per germline, CDR1 SGHTA and CDR2 FQGNSA. V was pared by 2 bases and J by 2 bases, with 1 base of the junction left unmatched. The CDR3 region has the DNA TGTGCCAGCAGCTTACTAGCGGGGGGGACCTACAATGAGCAGTTCTTC. Translation: CASSLLAGGTYNEQFF.

The V and J genes are TRBV9 and TRBJ2-6, with TRBD1 matching over 8 bases. Germline-derived CDR1 and CDR2 are SGDLS and YYNGEE. This CDR3 comprises 16 residues. The V segment lost 3 bases and the J segment 3 bases; nucleotides outside the gene matches: 5. As DNA, the CDR3 is TGTGCCAGCAGCGCGCAGGGGGCGGGTGGGGCCAACGTCCTGACTTTC. Amino acid sequence: CASSAQGAGGANVLTF.

The chain uses TRBV2 and TRBJ2-2; TRBD2 aligns across 9 bases. Trimming at V came to 1 base and at J to 9 bases, leaving 18 bases not matched to a gene. CDR3 size: 19 residues. The germline CDR1 and CDR2 sequences are SNHLY and FYNNEI. The CDR3, as DNA: TGTGCCAGCAGTGAAGACCTAATAATAGGACTAGCGAGGTCCTGGGAGCTGTTTTTT. Protein product: CASSEDLIIGLARSWELFF.

The rearrangement links TRBV6-4 to TRBJ1-1, with 8 positions matching TRBD1. CDR3 length: 16 amino acids. Trimming took 0 bases from V and 4 from J; bases not matched to a gene: 7. In germline, CDR1 is MRHNA, CDR2 SNTAGT. DNA of the CDR3: TGTGCCAGCAGTGACTCTTACAGGGGGTTTGCCACTGAAGCTTTCTTT. Amino acid sequence: CASSDSYRGFATEAFF.

The rearrangement links TRBV7-2 to TRBJ2-2; the match to TRBD2 covers 10 bases. The ends lost 5 bases at V and 1 base at J; junction bases unmatched: 4. Germline V gene sequence: CDR1 SGHTA, CDR2 FQGNSA. The CDR3 has 16 amino acids. Here the CDR3 DNA reads TGTGCCAGCAGCCCTCGGACTAGCGGGAACACCGGGGAGCTGTTTTTT. It translates to CASSPRTSGNTGELFF.

The gene calls are TRBV27 and TRBJ2-7; 7 bases map to TRBD2. CDR1 and CDR2 (germline): MNHEY, SMNVEV (reference sequence). The CDR3 is made up of 13 amino acids. After removal of 1 base from V and 9 bases from J, the junction contained 6 bases not matched to a gene. The CDR3 bases are TGTGCCAGCAGTTTATGGCCGACGGGGGGGCAGTACTTC. Protein sequence: CASSLWPTGGQYF.

The V gene is TRBV4-1, the J gene TRBJ2-1, with TRBD1 as a possible D gene (6 bases). Between the trimmed V and J ends, which lost 5 bases and 4 bases, there was a span of 15 bases. The length of the CDR3 is 15 residues. CDR1 is MGHRA, CDR2 YSYEKL, per germline. The CDR3, as DNA: TGCGCCAGCAGCTCAGCCGGACAGTCTTACAATGAGCAGTTCTTC. It is translated as CASSSAGQSYNEQFF.

The CDR3 DNA follows: TGTGCCATCAGTGAGTCTGGCCCTGGCAATTCACCCCTCCACTTT. The encoded protein is CAISESGPGNSPLHF. This sequence joins TRBV10-3 and TRBJ1-6; no clear D. The V and J ends lost 0 bases and 7 bases respectively, with 10 bases between them. CDR3 length: 15 amino acids. Germline lookup yields CDR1 ENHRY and CDR2 SYGVKD.

The chain combines TRBV11-2 with TRBJ2-5; TRBD2 matches 8 bases. The germline V gene encodes CDR1 SGHAT and CDR2 FQNNGV. J lost 5 bases, V lost 7 bases, and 18 bases had no gene match. This CDR3 region has 17 residues. The CDR3 loop reads CASTTTSLSGSEETQYF. The CDR3 nucleotides are TGTGCCAGCACCACCACGAGCCTCAGCGGGAGCGAGGAGACCCAGTACTTC.